This T cell receptor beta chain was documented in a study of OX40 agonist ivuxolimab in advanced cancers. V was pared by 4 bases and J by 1 base, with 17 bases between. Germline V gives CDR1 SNHLY, CDR2 FYNNEI. The CDR3 covers 17 residues. Concerning this clone itself: The target antigen is unknown.

Whole-study results and caveats: Clonal expansion by week 6 occurred in CD4+ and CD8+ blood T cells (at 0.1 to 3.0 mg/kg). The 0.1-3.0 mg/kg partial responders had among the lowest clonal expansion.

Some clones are missing from TCRdb's copy, which holds only in-frame ones; the method was immunoSEQ multiplex PCR. The top ten hold approximately 2.5% of the sample, which has around 75,000 clones, about 91% seen once. The chain uses TRBV2 and TRBJ1-5; D remains ambiguous. This TCR was sampled from an adult with an advanced solid tumor such as melanoma, head and neck, liver or kidney cancer. Source: CD4+ or CD8+ T cells sorted from blood, taken in a trial of the OX40 agonist ivuxolimab. CDR3 DNA sequence: TGTGCCAGCAGTGCGGCACTGACCCGATTGAGCAATCAGCCCCAGCATTTT. Residues: CASSAALTRLSNQPQHF.